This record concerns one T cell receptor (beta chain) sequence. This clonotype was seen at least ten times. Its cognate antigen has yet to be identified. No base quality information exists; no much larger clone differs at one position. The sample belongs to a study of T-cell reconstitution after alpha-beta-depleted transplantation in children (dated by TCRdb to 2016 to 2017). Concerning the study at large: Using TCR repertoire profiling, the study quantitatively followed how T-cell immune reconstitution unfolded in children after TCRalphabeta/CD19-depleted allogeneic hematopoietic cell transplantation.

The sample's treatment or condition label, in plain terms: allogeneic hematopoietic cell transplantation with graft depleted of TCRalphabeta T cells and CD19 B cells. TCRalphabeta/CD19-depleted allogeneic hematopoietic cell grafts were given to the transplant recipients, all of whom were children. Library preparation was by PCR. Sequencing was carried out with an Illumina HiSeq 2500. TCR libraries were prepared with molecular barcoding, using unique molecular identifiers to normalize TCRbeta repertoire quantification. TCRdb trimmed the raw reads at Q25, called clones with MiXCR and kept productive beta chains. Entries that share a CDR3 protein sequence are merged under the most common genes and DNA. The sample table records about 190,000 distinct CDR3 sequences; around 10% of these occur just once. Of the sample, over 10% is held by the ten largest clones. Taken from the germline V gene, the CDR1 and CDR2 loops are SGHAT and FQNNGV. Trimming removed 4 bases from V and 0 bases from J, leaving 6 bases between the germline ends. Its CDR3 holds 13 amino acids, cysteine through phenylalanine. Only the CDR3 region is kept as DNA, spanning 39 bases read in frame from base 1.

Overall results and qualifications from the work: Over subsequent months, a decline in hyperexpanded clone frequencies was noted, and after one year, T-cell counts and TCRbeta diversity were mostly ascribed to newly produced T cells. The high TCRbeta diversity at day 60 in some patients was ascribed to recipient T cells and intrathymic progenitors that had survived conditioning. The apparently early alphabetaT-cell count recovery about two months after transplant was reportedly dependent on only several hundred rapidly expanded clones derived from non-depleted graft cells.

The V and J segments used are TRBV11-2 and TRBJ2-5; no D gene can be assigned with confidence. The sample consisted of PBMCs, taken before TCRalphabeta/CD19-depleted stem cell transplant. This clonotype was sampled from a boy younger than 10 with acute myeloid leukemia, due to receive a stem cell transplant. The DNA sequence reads TGTGCCAGCAGCTACGACTACCAAGAGACCCAGTACTTC. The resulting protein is CASSYDYQETQYF.